A selection of T cell receptor beta chains follows, all from one sample in a study of CD8+ T cells in alopecia areata. Libraries were prepared by immunoSEQ multiplex PCR; TCRdb keeps only in-frame clonotypes and omits some of them. Found here are approximately 65,000 clones, around 46% of them singletons; the top ten hold around 21%. This specimen consisted of CD8+ T cells sorted from blood, obtained at approximately week 36, from a patient treated with tofacitinib. Receptor source: a human donor with alopecia areata. CDR3s include the opening cysteine and the closing phenylalanine or tryptophan. The D gene is left open where the match is weak. The listing skips clone size in some rows; elsewhere it reads once, few, many or a size class.

d_gene	j_gene	v_gene	len	abundance	CDR3nt	CDR3aa
-	TRBJ1-2	TRBV25-1	15	once	TGTGCCAGCAGTGATGAGATCATGGCCCCTTATGGCTACACCTTC	CASSDEIMAPYGYTF
-	TRBJ2-1	TRBV9	15	-	TGTGCCAGCAGCCCCCGCGGCGGTGACGTCGATGAGCAGTTCTTC	CASSPRGGDVDEQFF
TRBD2	TRBJ2-1	TRBV6-5	16	-	TGTGCCAGCAGTTACCCCGGGACTAGCGGGAGAGGTGAGCAGTTCTTC	CASSYPGTSGRGEQFF
TRBD1	TRBJ1-5	TRBV7-2	16	few	TGTGCCAGCAGCTTAACAGGGGGCATGAGCAATCAGCCCCAGCATTTT	CASSLTGGMSNQPQHF
-	TRBJ1-2	TRBV29-1	12	-	TGCAGCGTCCCAGGTCTCCAGTCTGGCTACACCTTC	CSVPGLQSGYTF
-	TRBJ2-5	TRBV23-1	15	-	TGCGCCAGCAGTCCCACGGGACGCATCAGGGAGACCCAGTACTTC	CASSPTGRIRETQYF
-	TRBJ2-5	TRBV25-1	13	-	TGTGCCAGCAGTGCCCCTGGGGAAGAGACCCAGTACTTC	CASSAPGEETQYF
TRBD1	TRBJ1-2	TRBV29-1	11	-	TGCAGCGTCACCGACAGGGTAGGCTACACCTTC	CSVTDRVGYTF
TRBD2	TRBJ2-1	TRBV7-8	14	few	TGTGCCAGCGCCGCTAGCGGGATCTACAATGAGCAGTTCTTC	CASAASGIYNEQFF
-	TRBJ2-7	TRBV27	14	few	TGTGCCAGCAGGCACCGCAGGGGTAGAGACGAGCAGTACTTC	CASRHRRGRDEQYF
-	TRBJ2-1	TRBV18	15	-	TGTGCCAGCTCACCAATAGCGGTCGGAGAGAATGAGCAGTTCTTC	CASSPIAVGENEQFF
-	TRBJ1-5	TRBV29-1	13	-	TGCAGCGTTTCCGACAGTAGCAATCAGCCCCAGCATTTT	CSVSDSSNQPQHF
TRBD2	TRBJ2-1	TRBV28	14	-	TGTGCCGGCGGGCGGGGGGCCTCCTACAATGAGCAGTTCTTC	CAGGRGASYNEQFF
-	TRBJ1-2	TRBV4-1	15	-	TGCGCCAGCAGCCACAGGGATCAGGGCGACTATGGCTACACCTTC	CASSHRDQGDYGYTF
-	TRBJ2-7	TRBV20-1	11	few	TGCAGTGCTTCAAGTGGGCCCGAGCAGTACTTC	CSASSGPEQYF
-	TRBJ1-1	TRBV29-1	13	few	TGCAGCGTACGGTGGGCCGTGAACACTGAAGCTTTCTTT	CSVRWAVNTEAFF
-	TRBJ2-1	TRBV5-4	11	-	TGTGCCAGCCGGATCAACAATGAGCAGTTCTTC	CASRINNEQFF
-	TRBJ2-1	TRBV7-9	11	-	TGTGCCAGCGGCAGCGGCAATGAGCAGTTCTTC	CASGSGNEQFF
-	TRBJ1-2	TRBV27	15	-	TGTGCCAGCAGCCACCTCTCGACAGAGAACTATGGCTACACCTTC	CASSHLSTENYGYTF
TRBD2	TRBJ2-1	TRBV7-2	16	few	TGTGCCAGCAGCTTCTTGGCGGGAGGGCCTTCCAATGAGCAGTTCTTC	CASSFLAGGPSNEQFF
-	TRBJ2-5	TRBV9	13	-	TGTGCCAGCAGCGCCCAGGGGATAGAGACCCAGTACTTC	CASSAQGIETQYF
-	TRBJ2-1	TRBV9	15	few	TGTGCCAGCAGCGGAGCGGAAAGCTCCTACAATGAGCAGTTCTTC	CASSGAESSYNEQFF
-	TRBJ2-1	TRBV9	12	-	TGTGCCAGCAGCGTAGGGGACTCGCAGAGGTTCTTC	CASSVGDSQRFF
-	TRBJ2-5	TRBV4-1	15	few	TGCGCCAGCAGCCAAGATCGCCTAGCTCAAGAGACCCAGTACTTC	CASSQDRLAQETQYF
-	TRBJ2-1	TRBV29-1	12	-	TGCAGCGTGGGCTGGTCCAACAATGAGCAGTTCTTC	CSVGWSNNEQFF
-	TRBJ1-2	TRBV29-1	11	few	TGCAGCGTTGTCGCGGGCGGTGGCTACACCTTC	CSVVAGGGYTF
-	TRBJ2-5	TRBV4-2	14	-	TGTGCCAGCAGCCACGAGACGTACCAAGAGACCCAGTACTTC	CASSHETYQETQYF
TRBD1	TRBJ1-1	TRBV7-2	15	-	TGTGCCAGCAGCCGACCCGACAGGGGGCACACTGAAGCTTTCTTT	CASSRPDRGHTEAFF
-	TRBJ2-7	TRBV5-1	17	-	TGCGCCAGCAGCTTGGACGGTAGAGCTTCGAGCTCCTACGAGCAGTACTTC	CASSLDGRASSSYEQYF
-	TRBJ2-1	TRBV6-5	14	-	TGTGCCAGCAGTTCCCGAGGACAATACAATGAGCAGTTCTTC	CASSSRGQYNEQFF
-	TRBJ2-7	TRBV30	12	-	TGTGCCTGGAGTGTTGGCTCCTACGAGCAGTACTTC	CAWSVGSYEQYF
TRBD1	TRBJ1-4	TRBV4-2	16	few	TGTGCCAGCAGCGCCCGGGACAGGGGAACTAATGAAAAACTGTTTTTT	CASSARDRGTNEKLFF
-	TRBJ2-3	TRBV27	12	few	TGTGCCAGCAGTTTAAGGGGGGATACGCAGTATTTT	CASSLRGDTQYF
TRBD2	TRBJ2-7	TRBV5-1	18	-	TGCGCCAGCAGCTTGACGGGGGGACTAGCGGGGCCTCTACGCGAGCAGTACTTC	CASSLTGGLAGPLREQYF
-	TRBJ1-3	TRBV30	12	-	TGTGCCTGGGCCCTCTCTGGAAACACCATATATTTT	CAWALSGNTIYF
-	TRBJ2-1	TRBV6-1	10	-	TGTGCCAGCATGGGAAATGAGCAGTTCTTC	CASMGNEQFF
-	TRBJ1-3	TRBV7-8	14	-	TGTGCCAGCAGCTTAGGGAGCTCTGGAAACACCATATATTTT	CASSLGSSGNTIYF
TRBD1	TRBJ1-1	TRBV5-1	15	-	TGCGCCAGCAGCTTCTCTCAGGGGGTGAACACTGAAGCTTTCTTT	CASSFSQGVNTEAFF
TRBD2	TRBJ2-1	TRBV30	15	few	TGTGCCTGGAGTAGCGTAGCGGGAGGGGGGTCGAAGCAGTTCTTC	CAWSSVAGGGSKQFF
-	TRBJ1-1	TRBV4-1	13	-	TGCGCCAGCAGCCAAATTGAAGGCACTGAAGCTTTCTTT	CASSQIEGTEAFF
-	TRBJ2-2	TRBV28	14	-	TGTGCCAGCAGTTCCCTTATTGGGTCCGGGGAGCTGTTTTTT	CASSSLIGSGELFF
-	TRBJ2-1	TRBV7-9	15	few	TGTGCCAGCAGCTTAGTACTAGCTTCCTACAATGAGCAGTTCTTC	CASSLVLASYNEQFF
TRBD2	TRBJ2-3	TRBV29-1	15	few	TGCAGCGTTGAAGGGGGGAGCGGGAGCCCAGATACGCAGTATTTT	CSVEGGSGSPDTQYF
TRBD2	TRBJ2-3	TRBV14	16	-	TGTGCCAGCAGCCCCCCTAGCGGGAGTAGCACAGATACGCAGTATTTT	CASSPPSGSSTDTQYF
-	TRBJ1-1	TRBV27	14	-	TGTGCCAGCAGTTTACAGGGGATGAACACTGAAGCTTTCTTT	CASSLQGMNTEAFF
-	TRBJ2-7	TRBV6-6	15	many	TGTGCCAGCAGTTCCCCGGTCGCTGCCGCAGAGGAGCAGTACTTC	CASSSPVAAAEEQYF